The 24 T cell receptor beta chains given below trace back to one sample, sequenced in a study of blood T cell repertoires in COVID-19. Assay: immunoSEQ multiplex PCR; the TCRdb copy retains only in-frame clones and omits some. The sample yields approximately 380,000 clones, less than 85% seen once. Source material: peripheral blood. Every receptor here comes from a woman under 30 with acute or convalescent COVID-19.

The table lists this clone with many counts. This chain uses TRBV10-1 with TRBJ1-1; D unclear. Per the germline V gene, CDR1 is WNHNN and CDR2 is SYGVQD (reference sequence). The CDR3 totals 13 residues. With 9 bases removed from V and 2 bases from J, the gap between germline ends came to 13 bases. CDR3 DNA: TGCGCCAGGCGGTTGACCGACAACACTGAAGCTTTCTTT. As protein: CARRLTDNTEAFF.

This clone was found a few times. The genes are TRBV29-1 and TRBJ1-1; 8 bases are a match to TRBD1. The CDR3 sequence is 14 residues long. Germline CDR1 and CDR2: SQVTM and ANQGSEA. With 2 bases clipped from V and 1 base from J, the junction kept 3 bases outside the gene matches. CDR3 loop: CSVERGQGNTEAFF. As DNA, the CDR3 is TGCAGCGTTGAACGTGGACAGGGGAACACTGAAGCTTTCTTT. Using reference TRBV29-1 and TRBJ1-1 for the parts outside the CDR3, the full variable domain is SAVISQKPSRDICQRGTSLTIQCQVDSQVTMMFWYRQQPGQSLTLIATANQGSEATYESGFVIDKFPISRPNLTFSTLTVSNMSPEDSSIYLCSVERGQGNTEAFFGQGTRLTVV.

The chain is built from TRBV6-5 and TRBJ2-5, with TRBD2 matching 8 bases. After removal of 4 bases from V and 1 base from J, the junction contained 8 bases not matched to a gene. The germline V gene encodes CDR1 MNHEY and CDR2 SVGAGI. This CDR3 is built from 16 residues. The CDR3 spells CASSSNSGTSQETQYF. As DNA, the CDR3 is TGTGCCAGCAGTTCCAACTCCGGGACTAGCCAAGAGACCCAGTACTTC.

The V call is TRBV6-5, the J call TRBJ1-1; D remains ambiguous. Germline CDR1 is MNHEY and CDR2 is SVGAGI. The V gene lost 5 bases and the J gene lost 0 bases, with 10 bases spanning the gap. The CDR3 spans 14 residues. CDR3 DNA: TGTGCCAGCAGTCCAAGAGTCATGAACACTGAAGCTTTCTTT. Its protein is CASSPRVMNTEAFF.

V gene TRBV28 combines with J gene TRBJ2-7, with 10 bases identical to TRBD2. Unmatched junction bases numbered 4, after V lost 5 bases and J lost 0 bases. From germline, CDR1 is MDHEN and CDR2 SYDVKM. The CDR3 contains 15 residues. CDR3 sequence: CASSRLAGASYEQYF. The CDR3 DNA follows: TGTGCCAGCAGTCGACTAGCGGGCGCCTCCTACGAGCAGTACTTC.

The chain recombines TRBV28 with TRBJ2-1; D call uncertain. CDR3 size: 16 residues. The V and J ends lost 6 bases and 0 bases respectively, with 15 bases between them. Germline CDR1 is MDHEN and CDR2 is SYDVKM. The CDR3 sequence: CASSPRKAVSYNEQFF. The DNA of the CDR3 is TGTGCCAGCAGCCCCCGTAAGGCGGTCTCCTACAATGAGCAGTTCTTC.

This rearrangement joins TRBV3-1 (or the pseudogene TRBV3-2) to TRBJ2-3; 8 bases line up with TRBD2. J gave up 0 bases and V 4 bases, and 3 bases lay outside the gene matches. CDR3 size: 15 residues. Germline V gene data show CDR1 as LGHDT and CDR2 as YNNKEL (reference sequence). In DNA, the CDR3 is TGTGCCAGCAGCCTCCGGGGGGGGAGCACAGATACGCAGTATTTT. Translation gives CASSLRGGSTDTQYF.

This clone was detected only once. The same CDR3 can be traced to other DNA sequences in this sample. The chain recombines TRBV10-1 with TRBJ2-3; no reliable D call. Trimming pared 3 bases from V and 2 bases from J, leaving 6 bases between. CDR3 size: 13 residues. The germline V gene encodes CDR1 WNHNN and CDR2 SYGVQD (reference sequence). CDR3 protein: CASSETVTDTQYF. Written as DNA, the CDR3 is TGCGCCAGCAGTGAAACAGTCACAGATACGCAGTATTTT.

This clone was picked up a small number of times. The chain has TRBV19 and TRBJ1-3; D call uncertain. The CDR3 sequence is 12 residues long. Germline V gene data show CDR1 as LNHDA and CDR2 as SQIVND (reference sequence). V dropped 8 bases and J dropped 4 bases, with 9 bases sitting between them. CDR3 nucleotide sequence: TGTGCCAGTTCTGTGGCCGGAAACACCATATATTTT. Its protein product is CASSVAGNTIYF.

The chain recombines TRBV6-1 with TRBJ2-7, with D possibly TRBD2 on 6 matching bases. CDR3 length: 15 residues. CDR1 MNHNS and CDR2 SASEGT come from the germline V gene. Trimming pared 2 bases from V and 3 bases from J, leaving 14 bases between. The CDR3 nucleotides are TGTGCCAGCAGTGAACGTGAGTGGCGGGGCTACGAGCAGTACTTC. It specifies CASSEREWRGYEQYF.

This chain uses TRBV24-1 with TRBJ1-4; no definite D call. In germline, CDR1 is KGHDR, CDR2 SFDVKD. The ends were cut back, 3 bases at V and 8 bases at J, with 15 bases in the middle. The length of the CDR3 is 15 residues. The CDR3 loop reads CATSDPGISGEKLFF. The CDR3, as DNA: TGTGCCACCAGTGATCCGGGGATTAGCGGCGAAAAACTGTTTTTT.

This chain joins TRBV13 and TRBJ1-1; the D is unclear. The CDR3 length is 12 residues. Deletions cut 1 base from V and 7 bases from J, with 7 bases between. CDR1 and CDR2 (germline): PRHDT, FYEKMQ (reference sequence). The CDR3 reads CASSLVRSEAFF. Here the CDR3 DNA reads TGTGCCAGCAGCTTAGTTCGGAGTGAAGCTTTCTTT. Full variable domain (outside the CDR3, taken from reference TRBV13 and TRBJ1-1): AAGVIQSPRHLIKEKRETATLKCYPIPRHDTVYWYQQGPGQDPQFLISFYEKMQSDKGSIPDRFSAQQFSDYHSELNMSSLELGDSALYFCASSLVRSEAFFGQGTRLTVV.

The gene calls are TRBV29-1 and TRBJ1-1; D uncertain. The CDR3 spans 13 residues. Germline CDR1 and CDR2: SQVTM and ANQGSEA. Trimming cost V 4 bases and J 1 base, with 10 bases left between them. The CDR3, as DNA: TGCAGCGTTGTAGCGCAGCCGAACACTGAAGCTTTCTTT. Amino acid sequence: CSVVAQPNTEAFF.

In its sample, this clone was seen a few times. The V and J genes are TRBV12-3 or TRBV12-4 and TRBJ2-5; tentatively, D is TRBD1 (5 bases). The CDR3 runs to 13 residues. Trimming stripped 5 bases from V and 6 bases from J, with 13 bases between. CDR3 sequence (DNA): TGTGCCAGCAGTAAAGACAGAGGCCAGACCCAGTACTTC. This codes for CASSKDRGQTQYF.

The J gene is TRBJ2-5, the V gene TRBV5-1; 9 bases match TRBD1. CDR1 is SGHRS, CDR2 YFSETQ, per germline. The CDR3 has 17 residues. J lost 5 bases, V lost 4 bases, and 15 bases had no gene match. The CDR3 region is CASSLRTGAIAGETQYF. The CDR3 DNA follows: TGCGCCAGCAGCCTACGGACAGGGGCGATCGCGGGGGAGACCCAGTACTTC.

This clone was seen once. The chain links TRBV29-1 to TRBJ2-4; 10 bases fit TRBD1. This CDR3 comprises 12 residues. Per the germline V gene, CDR1 is SQVTM and CDR2 is ANQGSEA. The trim removed 6 bases at V and 5 bases at J, leaving 1 base unmatched. The CDR3 nucleotides read TGCAGCGTGACAGGGGGCGAAAACATTCAGTACTTC. Translation: CSVTGGENIQYF.

The chain joins TRBV30 to TRBJ1-2; perhaps TRBD1 as D (5 bases). V was trimmed by 3 bases and J by 4 bases, leaving 12 bases between them. This CDR3 region has 13 residues. Germline assignment: CDR1 GTSNPN and CDR2 SVGIG (reference sequence). The DNA for the CDR3 is TGTGCCTGGAGACAGGCTACGAGCTATGGCTACACCTTC. Encoded protein: CAWRQATSYGYTF.

The J gene is TRBJ1-2, the V gene TRBV5-8, with D uncertain. Between the trimmed V and J ends, which lost 0 bases and 8 bases, there was a span of 14 bases. The germline gives CDR1 SGHTS, CDR2 YDEGEE. The CDR3 consists of 14 residues. The CDR3 protein is CASSLAEGSDGYTF. The CDR3 region has the DNA TGTGCCAGCAGCTTGGCAGAGGGTTCTGACGGCTACACCTTC.

The table lists this clone with a few counts. This chain joins TRBV6-5 and TRBJ1-2; no clear D gene. Trimming left V 6 bases short and J 4 bases short, with 9 bases between. Germline V lookup: CDR1 MNHEY, CDR2 SVGAGI. The CDR3 contains 12 residues. The CDR3 DNA reads as TGTGCCAGCAGACCGGAGGTCTATGGCTACACCTTC. Encoded protein: CASRPEVYGYTF.

This chain joins TRBV24-1 and TRBJ2-1; TRBD2 is a possible D gene (7 bases). Germline CDR1 reads KGHDR; CDR2 reads SFDVKD. CDR3 length equals 16 residues. V gave up 1 base and J gave up 1 base, with 10 bases separating them. This chain's CDR3 is CATSDLGGESYNEQFF. Here the CDR3 DNA reads TGTGCCACCAGTGATTTAGGGGGGGAGTCCTACAATGAGCAGTTCTTC.

V gene TRBV24-1 combines with J gene TRBJ2-2, with a possible D match to TRBD2 (5 bases). The CDR3 length is 16 residues. CDR1 and CDR2 (germline): KGHDR, SFDVKD. Trimming took 4 bases from V and 6 from J, leaving 17 bases between them. The CDR3 bases are TGTGCCACCAGTGAGCCTCGGAGTAGCGTACCCGGGGAGCTGTTTTTT. This codes for CATSEPRSSVPGELFF.

The gene calls are TRBV5-1 and TRBJ1-1; possible D gene TRBD1, 6 bases. Trimming removed 2 bases from V and 0 bases from J, with 14 bases in between. Germline-derived CDR1 and CDR2 are SGHRS and YFSETQ. This CDR3 comprises 16 residues. The CDR3 here is CASSFGQIAMNTEAFF. Written as DNA, the CDR3 is TGCGCCAGCAGCTTCGGACAGATTGCCATGAACACTGAAGCTTTCTTT.

J is TRBJ2-5 and V is TRBV28; 10 bases are shared with TRBD1. There are 15 residues in the CDR3. Per germline, CDR1 MDHEN and CDR2 SYDVKM. V trimming: 4 bases; J trimming: 6 bases; junction bases outside the gene matches: 8. Here the CDR3 DNA reads TGTGCCAGCAGTTCTGCGACAGGGGGCAAGCAGACCCAGTACTTC. Protein sequence: CASSSATGGKQTQYF.

The chain combines TRBV9 with TRBJ2-2; 9 bases agree with TRBD2. The trim removed 2 bases at V and 6 bases at J, leaving 5 bases unmatched. CDR1 and CDR2 from the germline V gene are SGDLS and YYNGEE. This CDR3 comprises 15 residues. CDR3 in amino acids: CASSVGGGAAGELFF. The CDR3 DNA sequence: TGTGCCAGCAGCGTCGGCGGGGGGGCCGCCGGGGAGCTGTTTTTT.